Listed here are 32 T cell receptor beta chains from one sample, sequenced in a study of a mutant IDH1 vaccine in newly diagnosed glioma. Profiled with immunoSEQ multiplex PCR; TCRdb holds only in-frame clones, not every one. The data show tens of thousands of clones, around 80% seen once. Time point indicated: week 23, last vaccination. One vaccine dose held 300 ug of mutant IDH1 20-mer peptide and came with topical imiquimod. These receptors have no known antigen. The sequencing used PBMCs, collected from a glioma patient whose treatment included an IDH1 peptide vaccine. The receptor set was obtained from a woman in her forties with glioma. Some clones in this sample may be carry-over from other donors' samples.

V usage is TRBV30 and J usage is TRBJ1-2; TRBD1 aligns across 7 bases. The germline gives CDR1 GTSNPN, CDR2 SVGIG (reference sequence). The CDR3 sequence is 13 residues long. Trimming removed 5 bases from V and 8 bases from J; junction bases left unmatched: 11. For the CDR3, the DNA is TGTGCCTGGGTAAATAGGGGGCAGAAAGGCTACACCTTC. This sequence encodes CAWVNRGQKGYTF.

The genes are TRBV30 and TRBJ2-2, with 9 bases aligning to TRBD2. Looked up from germline, CDR1 is GTSNPN and CDR2 is SVGIG (reference sequence). V lost 5 bases and J lost 6; bases outside the gene matches: 7. CDR3 size: 14 residues. The CDR3 DNA is TGTGCCTGGGGAAGCGGGGGGAGAGCCGGGGAGCTGTTTTTT. It is translated as CAWGSGGRAGELFF.

The V and J genes are TRBV19 and TRBJ1-2; 7 nucleotides align to TRBD1. CDR3 size: 15 residues. Unmatched junction bases numbered 8, after V lost 5 bases and J lost 2 bases. Germline-derived CDR1 and CDR2 are LNHDA and SQIVND (reference sequence). The CDR3 loop reads CASSARQGPNYGYTF. The CDR3 DNA reads as TGTGCCAGTAGTGCTCGACAGGGCCCCAACTATGGCTACACCTTC.

The chain couples TRBV6-6 to TRBJ2-1, with no clear D. The CDR3 totals 13 residues. V lost 0 bases to trimming and J lost 9 bases, with 9 bases between them. Germline V gene sequence: CDR1 MNHNY, CDR2 SVGAGI (reference sequence). The DNA for the CDR3 is TGTGCCAGCAGTTACTCTCCCGGCGGTGAGCAGTTCTTC. Translation gives CASSYSPGGEQFF.

The chain uses TRBV5-4 and TRBJ1-2; unclear D gene. This CDR3 comprises 14 residues. Trimming cost V 3 bases and J 4 bases, with 13 bases left between them. Germline assignment: CDR1 SGHNT and CDR2 YYREEE (reference sequence). CDR3 sequence: CASSSPKDGYGYTF. The CDR3 DNA reads TGTGCCAGCAGCTCCCCCAAGGACGGCTATGGCTACACCTTC.

This chain joins TRBV5-8 and TRBJ2-1, with D possibly being TRBD2 (5 bases). V was pared by 6 bases and J by 1 base, with 14 bases between. Per germline, CDR1 SGHTS and CDR2 YDEGEE. The CDR3 contains 15 residues. CDR3 in amino acids: CASTLGSRSYNEQFF. The CDR3 region has the DNA TGTGCCAGCACCCTGGGGAGCCGTTCCTACAATGAGCAGTTCTTC.

The chain is built from TRBV18 and TRBJ2-7, with D unresolved. The CDR3 length is 14 residues. Germline V gene data show CDR1 as KGHSH and CDR2 as LQKENI. Trimming pared 3 bases from V and 0 bases from J, leaving 9 bases between. The DNA of the CDR3 is TGTGCCAGCTCACCTCTCAGTAGCTCCTACGAGCAGTACTTC. It specifies CASSPLSSSYEQYF.

The chain has TRBV7-8 and TRBJ2-2, with D uncertain. This CDR3 region has 13 residues. Trimming removed 2 bases at V and 4 bases at J, with 5 bases between. Germline CDR1 reads SGHVS; CDR2 reads FQNEAQ. The CDR3 is CASSLSVTGELFF. The CDR3 coding sequence is TGTGCCAGCAGCTTATCAGTCACCGGGGAGCTGTTTTTT.

This chain connects TRBV11-2 to TRBJ1-1; no definite D call. The V gene lost 3 bases and the J gene lost 8 bases, with 16 bases spanning the gap. Germline V CDR1 and CDR2: SGHAT, FQNNGV. The CDR3 is made up of 14 amino acids. The DNA for the CDR3 is TGTGCCAGCAGCTTTGCGGCCCTCCTGACGGAAGCTTTCTTT. As protein: CASSFAALLTEAFF.

The V and J genes are TRBV10-1 and TRBJ2-1; 13 bases align to TRBD2. Germline CDR1 and CDR2: WNHNN and SYGVQD (reference sequence). The V gene end was trimmed by 5 bases and the J gene end by 2 bases; junction bases not matched to a gene: 3. The length of the CDR3 is 16 residues. The CDR3 DNA sequence: TGCGCCAGCAGTACTGGGACTAGCGGGACCTACAATGAGCAGTTCTTC. Protein sequence: CASSTGTSGTYNEQFF.

This sequence joins TRBV6-5 and TRBJ1-2; D is undetermined. CDR3 length: 14 amino acids. Trimming shortened V by 2 bases and J by 7 bases, and 14 bases separated the two germline ends. Germline CDR1 is MNHEY and CDR2 is SVGAGI. CDR3 region: CASSYDLVKGGYTF. CDR3 coding DNA: TGTGCCAGCAGTTACGATTTGGTTAAGGGTGGCTACACCTTC.

This clone was seen a single time. This sequence joins TRBV7-2 and TRBJ1-4; D ambiguous. CDR1 and CDR2 from the germline V gene are SGHTA and FQGNSA. The CDR3 loop spans 12 amino acids. The V end lost 6 bases, the J end lost 0 bases, and 2 bases lay between the germline ends. The CDR3 is CASRSTNEKLFF. The DNA of the CDR3 is TGTGCCAGCAGGTCAACTAATGAAAAACTGTTTTTT.

The V call is TRBV19, the J call TRBJ1-4, with 12 bases identical to TRBD1. V was pared by 5 bases and J by 7 bases, with 8 bases of the junction left unmatched. CDR3 length equals 16 residues. Germline V lookup: CDR1 LNHDA, CDR2 SQIVND (reference sequence). The CDR3 DNA sequence: TGTGCCAGTAGTCCCTGGGACAGGGGGCGGCCTGAAAAACTGTTTTTT. It is translated as CASSPWDRGRPEKLFF.

This clone was observed a handful of times. V gene TRBV27 combines with J gene TRBJ1-3, with 7 bases aligning to TRBD1. Germline loops: CDR1 MNHEY, CDR2 SMNVEV (reference sequence). V lost 6 bases, J lost 0 bases, and 8 bases stayed unmatched. The CDR3 has 16 residues. Written as DNA, the CDR3 is TGTGCCAGCAGGCGAGGAGGGGGCAGCTCTGGAAACACCATATATTTT. Translating gives CASRRGGGSSGNTIYF.

About this clone itself: The germline gene is not matched at one end of the junction; a read error may be the cause. This chain connects TRBV20-1 to TRBJ1-1; D call uncertain. The CDR3 is made up of 11 amino acids. CDR1 DFQATT and CDR2 SNEGSKA come from the germline V gene (reference sequence). CDR3 DNA sequence: TGCAGTGTTAGAGGTCCGGGTCGGGCTTTCTTT. This sequence encodes CSVRGPGRAFF.

The CDR3 sequence: CASSTRRGGMTDTQYF. CDR3 nucleotides: TGTGCCAGCAGCACAAGGAGGGGAGGGATGACAGATACGCAGTATTTT. The chain carries TRBV7-2 and TRBJ2-3; 7 positions match TRBD2. Germline values: CDR1 SGHTA, CDR2 FQGNSA. CDR3 size: 16 residues. The V segment lost 5 bases and the J segment 3 bases; nucleotides outside the gene matches: 11.

The genes are TRBV6-5 and TRBJ2-1; D is undetermined. The CDR3 consists of 13 residues. Deletions cut 2 bases from V and 9 bases from J, with 11 bases between. Germline V gene lookup returns CDR1 MNHEY and CDR2 SVGAGI. Written as DNA, the CDR3 is TGTGCCAGCAGTTACCCAGAGTCAATTGAGCAGTTCTTC. Protein sequence: CASSYPESIEQFF.

The CDR3 DNA follows: TGTGCCAGCAGCGTAGGGCCGGGGGGCTCGACTGAAGCTTTCTTT. Protein product: CASSVGPGGSTEAFF. The V gene is TRBV9, the J gene TRBJ1-1; D may be TRBD1 (6 bases). The V and J ends lost 0 bases and 5 bases respectively, with 14 bases between them. The CDR3 is 15 residues long. Germline CDR1 is SGDLS and CDR2 is YYNGEE.

The V gene is TRBV5-1, the J gene TRBJ2-3; 10 bases are a match to TRBD2. V lost 0 bases to trimming and J lost 3 bases; unmatched junction nucleotides: 4. This CDR3 has 16 residues. Germline V gene lookup returns CDR1 SGHRS and CDR2 YFSETQ. The CDR3 region is CASSLASGGATDTQYF. The CDR3, as DNA: TGCGCCAGCAGCTTGGCCAGCGGGGGGGCGACAGATACGCAGTATTTT.

The chain joins TRBV21-1 to TRBJ2-5. TRBV21-1 represents a pseudogene. CDR3 length: 16 amino acids. This CDR3 is CASSKVELGSGETQYF. For the CDR3, the DNA is TGTGCCAGCAGCAAAGTTGAGTTGGGGTCTGGAGAGACCCAGTACTTC.

By share, this clone ranks as medium-sized. V usage is TRBV29-1 and J usage is TRBJ2-2, with D uncertain. V was trimmed by 1 base and J by 1 base, leaving 13 bases between them. Germline V gene sequence: CDR1 SQVTM, CDR2 ANQGSEA. The CDR3 runs 16 residues. The CDR3 bases are TGCAGCGTTGAAGCATGGGGTCCCCTGAACACCGGGGAGCTGTTTTTT. Translated, it gives CSVEAWGPLNTGELFF.

The table lists this clone with a count of one. The chain employs TRBV5-4 and TRBJ2-3; 8 bases match TRBD2. This CDR3 is built from 15 residues. The V segment lost 4 bases and the J segment 0 bases; nucleotides outside the gene matches: 4. CDR1 SGHNT and CDR2 YYREEE come from the germline V gene (reference sequence). Here the CDR3 reads CASSRSGASTDTQYF. The CDR3 DNA follows: TGTGCCAGCAGCCGTAGCGGGGCAAGCACAGATACGCAGTATTTT.

The chain carries TRBV13 and TRBJ2-5; D remains unclear. V was cut by 3 bases and J by 1 base, with 0 bases left in between. This CDR3 spans 11 amino acids. Germline V CDR1 and CDR2: PRHDT, FYEKMQ (reference sequence). The CDR3 region has the DNA TGTGCCAGCAGCTTCCAAGAGACCCAGTACTTC. Translated, it gives CASSFQETQYF.

This sequence joins TRBV5-1 and TRBJ1-4; D unresolved. Germline values: CDR1 SGHRS, CDR2 YFSETQ. The CDR3 is 14 residues long. The V end lost 2 bases, the J end lost 2 bases, and 7 bases lay between the germline ends. DNA of the CDR3: TGCGCCAGCAGCTTAGGCGGCACTAATGAAAAACTGTTTTTT. Translated, it gives CASSLGGTNEKLFF.

The rearrangement links TRBV5-1 to TRBJ2-3; TRBD2 aligns across 13 bases. V dropped 4 bases and J dropped 4; count of bases not matched to a gene: 6. The CDR3 is 16 amino acids. Germline values: CDR1 SGHRS, CDR2 YFSETQ. The CDR3 region has the DNA TGCGCCAGCAGCACCGGACTAGCGGGGGAAGCAGATACGCAGTATTTT. It translates to CASSTGLAGEADTQYF. The full variable domain, rest sourced from reference TRBV5-1 and TRBJ2-3, is KAGVTQTPRYLIKTRGQQVTLSCSPISGHRSVSWYQQTPGQGLQFLFEYFSETQRNKGNFPGRFSGRQFSNSRSEMNVSTLELGDSALYLCASSTGLAGEADTQYFGPGTRLTVL.

The J gene is TRBJ1-4, the V gene TRBV2, with D possibly matching TRBD1 (5 bases). CDR1 is SNHLY, CDR2 FYNNEI, per germline. CDR3 length equals 14 residues. The V end lost 0 bases, the J end lost 6 bases, and 8 bases lay between the germline ends. The CDR3 is CASSEAGVHEKLFF. The DNA of the CDR3 is TGTGCCAGCAGTGAAGCAGGGGTCCATGAAAAACTGTTTTTT.

The V call is TRBV14, the J call TRBJ2-1, with 7 bases identical to TRBD1. This CDR3 comprises 16 residues. The germline V gene has CDR1 SGHDN and CDR2 FVKESK. V shed 2 bases and J 4 bases; nucleotides not matched to a gene: 8. In nucleotides, the CDR3 is TGTGCCAGCAGCCAAATGGGCAGGGGGATTTACAATGAGCAGTTCTTC. Its protein product is CASSQMGRGIYNEQFF. Variable domain in full (rest from reference TRBV14 and TRBJ2-1): EAGVTQFPSHSVIEKGQTVTLRCDPISGHDNLYWYRRVMGKEIKFLLHFVKESKQDESGMPNNRFLAERTGGTYSTLKVQPAELEDSGVYFCASSQMGRGIYNEQFFGPGTRLTVL.

The chain couples TRBV5-4 to TRBJ1-2; D is possibly TRBD1 (5 bases). The CDR3 consists of 13 residues. In germline, CDR1 is SGHNT, CDR2 YYREEE (reference sequence). V was cut by 0 bases and J by 6 bases, with 9 bases left in between. The CDR3 region is CASSLGAGHGYTF. The CDR3 DNA reads as TGTGCCAGCAGCTTGGGGGCAGGGCATGGCTACACCTTC.

The V gene is TRBV18, the J gene TRBJ1-5; D ambiguous. Germline values: CDR1 KGHSH, CDR2 LQKENI. Trimming pared 4 bases from V and 6 bases from J, leaving 13 bases between. The CDR3 spans 14 residues. CDR3 loop: CASSREGLVQPQHF. As DNA, the CDR3 is TGTGCCAGCTCACGGGAAGGGTTGGTTCAGCCCCAGCATTTT.

Here the CDR3 reads CASSLVPHSGNTIYF. The CDR3 DNA is TGCGCCAGCAGCTTGGTCCCTCACTCTGGAAACACCATATATTTT. V usage is TRBV5-1 and J usage is TRBJ1-3, with D unresolved. Trimming took 0 bases from V and 0 from J, leaving 7 bases between them. Germline V gene data show CDR1 as SGHRS and CDR2 as YFSETQ. The CDR3 runs 15 residues.

V is TRBV30 and J is TRBJ1-1, with 8 positions matching TRBD1. There are 16 residues in the CDR3. Per germline, CDR1 GTSNPN and CDR2 SVGIG (reference sequence). The J segment lost 1 base and the V segment lost 6 bases, leaving 13 bases of the junction unmatched. The CDR3 coding sequence is TGTGCCTGCTCTGGACAGGGTGGATTGGCGAACACTGAAGCTTTCTTT. Protein product: CACSGQGGLANTEAFF.

This chain uses TRBV11-3 with TRBJ1-6, with D unresolved. CDR3 length: 13 residues. The V end was cut by 0 bases, the J end by 10 bases, with 7 bases between. Germline V gene data show CDR1 as SGHNT and CDR2 as YENEEA. The CDR3 is CASSLEIGSPLHF. In DNA form, the CDR3 reads TGTGCCAGCAGCTTAGAGATTGGGTCACCCCTCCACTTT.